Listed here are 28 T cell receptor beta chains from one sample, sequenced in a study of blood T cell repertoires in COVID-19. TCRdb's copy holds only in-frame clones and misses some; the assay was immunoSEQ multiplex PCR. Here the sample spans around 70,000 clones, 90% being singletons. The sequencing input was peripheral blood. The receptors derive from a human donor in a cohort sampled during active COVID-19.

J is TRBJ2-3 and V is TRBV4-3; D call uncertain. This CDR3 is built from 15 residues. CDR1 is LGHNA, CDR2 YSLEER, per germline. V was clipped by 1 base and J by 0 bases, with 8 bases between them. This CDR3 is CASSQAPTSTDTQYF. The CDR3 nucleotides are TGCGCCAGCAGCCAAGCGCCCACTAGCACAGATACGCAGTATTTT.

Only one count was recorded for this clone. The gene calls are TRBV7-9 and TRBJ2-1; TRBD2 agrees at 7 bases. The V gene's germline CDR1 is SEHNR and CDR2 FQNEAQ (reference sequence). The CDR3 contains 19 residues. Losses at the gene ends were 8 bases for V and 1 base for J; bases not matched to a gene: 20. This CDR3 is CASALVGGRSLWSYNEQFF. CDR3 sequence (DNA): TGTGCCAGCGCGCTCGTGGGCGGGAGAAGTTTATGGTCCTACAATGAGCAGTTCTTC.

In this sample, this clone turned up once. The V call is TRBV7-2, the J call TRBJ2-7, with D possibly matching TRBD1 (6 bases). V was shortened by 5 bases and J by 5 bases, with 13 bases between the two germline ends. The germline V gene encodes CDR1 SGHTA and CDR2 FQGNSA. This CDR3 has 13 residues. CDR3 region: CASSLVTGDEQYF. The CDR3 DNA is TGTGCCAGCAGCCTAGTGACAGGCGACGAGCAGTACTTC.

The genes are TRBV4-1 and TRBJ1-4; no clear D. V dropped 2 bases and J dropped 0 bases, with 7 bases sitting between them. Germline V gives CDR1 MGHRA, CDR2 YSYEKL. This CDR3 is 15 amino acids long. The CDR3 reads CASSQSQTTNEKLFF. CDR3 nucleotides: TGCGCCAGCAGCCAATCGCAGACAACTAATGAAAAACTGTTTTTT.

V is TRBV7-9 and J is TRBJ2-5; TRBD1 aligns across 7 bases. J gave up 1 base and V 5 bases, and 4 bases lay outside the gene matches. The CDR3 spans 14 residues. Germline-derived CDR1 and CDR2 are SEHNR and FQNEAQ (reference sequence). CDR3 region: CASSQRDSQETQYF. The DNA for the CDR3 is TGTGCCAGCAGCCAGAGGGACAGCCAAGAGACCCAGTACTTC.

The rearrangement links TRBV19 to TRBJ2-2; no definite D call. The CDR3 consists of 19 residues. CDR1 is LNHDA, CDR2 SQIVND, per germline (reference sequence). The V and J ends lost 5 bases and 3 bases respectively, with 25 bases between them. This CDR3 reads CASSQVRSMYDPDTGELFF. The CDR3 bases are TGTGCCAGTAGTCAAGTTAGGAGCATGTACGATCCGGACACCGGGGAGCTGTTTTTT.

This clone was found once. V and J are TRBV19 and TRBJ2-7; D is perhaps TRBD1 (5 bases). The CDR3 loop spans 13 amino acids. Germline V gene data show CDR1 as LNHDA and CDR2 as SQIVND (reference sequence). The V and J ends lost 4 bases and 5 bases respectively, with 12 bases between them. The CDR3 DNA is TGTGCCAGTAGTACCGGGCAAGGGGACGAGCAGTACTTC. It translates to CASSTGQGDEQYF.

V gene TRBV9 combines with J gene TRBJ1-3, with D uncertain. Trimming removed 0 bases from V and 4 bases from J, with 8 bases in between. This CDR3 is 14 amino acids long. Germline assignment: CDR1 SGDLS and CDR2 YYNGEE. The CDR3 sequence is CASSVAGFGNTIYF. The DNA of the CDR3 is TGTGCCAGCAGCGTAGCGGGTTTCGGAAACACCATATATTTT.

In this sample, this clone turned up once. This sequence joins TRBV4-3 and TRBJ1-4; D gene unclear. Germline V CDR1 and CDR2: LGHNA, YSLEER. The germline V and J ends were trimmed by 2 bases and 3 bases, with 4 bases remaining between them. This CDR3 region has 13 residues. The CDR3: CASSQRSNEKLFF. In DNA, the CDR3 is TGCGCCAGCAGCCAACGGTCTAATGAAAAACTGTTTTTT.

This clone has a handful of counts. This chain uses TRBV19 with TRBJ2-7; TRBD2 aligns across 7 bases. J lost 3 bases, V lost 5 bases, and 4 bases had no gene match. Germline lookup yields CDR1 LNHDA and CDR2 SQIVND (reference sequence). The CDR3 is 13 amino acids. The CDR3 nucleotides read TGTGCCAGTAGTGCGGGAGACAGCTACGAGCAGTACTTC. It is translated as CASSAGDSYEQYF.

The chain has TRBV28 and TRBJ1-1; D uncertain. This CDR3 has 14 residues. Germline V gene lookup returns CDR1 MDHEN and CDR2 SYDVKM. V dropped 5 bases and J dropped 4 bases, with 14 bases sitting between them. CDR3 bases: TGTGCCAGCAGTCAAGGAGGGTATGGCACTGAAGCTTTCTTT. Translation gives CASSQGGYGTEAFF.

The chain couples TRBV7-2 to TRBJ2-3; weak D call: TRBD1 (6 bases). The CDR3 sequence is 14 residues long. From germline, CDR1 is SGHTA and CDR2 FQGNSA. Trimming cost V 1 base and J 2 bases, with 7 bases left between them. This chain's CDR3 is CASSLDRDTDTQYF. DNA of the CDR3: TGTGCCAGCAGCTTAGACAGGGACACAGATACGCAGTATTTT. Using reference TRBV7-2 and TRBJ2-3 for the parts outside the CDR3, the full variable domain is GAGVSQSPSNKVTEKGKDVELRCDPISGHTALYWYRQSLGQGLEFLIYFQGNSAPDKSGLPSDRFSAERTGGSVSTLTIQRTQQEDSAVYLCASSLDRDTDTQYFGPGTRLTVL.

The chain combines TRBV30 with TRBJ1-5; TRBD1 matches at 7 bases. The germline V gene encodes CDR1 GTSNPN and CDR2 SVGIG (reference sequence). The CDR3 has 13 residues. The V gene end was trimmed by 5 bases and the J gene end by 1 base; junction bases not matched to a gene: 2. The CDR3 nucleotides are TGTGCCTGGGCAGGGGGGAGCAATCAGCCCCAGCATTTT. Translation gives CAWAGGSNQPQHF.

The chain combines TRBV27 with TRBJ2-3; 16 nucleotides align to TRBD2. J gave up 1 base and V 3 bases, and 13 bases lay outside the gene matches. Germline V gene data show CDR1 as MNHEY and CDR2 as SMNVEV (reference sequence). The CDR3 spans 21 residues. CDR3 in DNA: TGTGCCAGCAGTTTTTTCGGACCGGGACTAGCGGGAGGGCGAGGCACAGATACGCAGTATTTT. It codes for CASSFFGPGLAGGRGTDTQYF.

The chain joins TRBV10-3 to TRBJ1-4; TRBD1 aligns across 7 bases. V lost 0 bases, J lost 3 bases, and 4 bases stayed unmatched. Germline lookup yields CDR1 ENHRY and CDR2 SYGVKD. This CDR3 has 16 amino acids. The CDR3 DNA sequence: TGTGCCATCAGTGAGTCCAGGGGGAGCGCTAATGAAAAACTGTTTTTT. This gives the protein CAISESRGSANEKLFF.

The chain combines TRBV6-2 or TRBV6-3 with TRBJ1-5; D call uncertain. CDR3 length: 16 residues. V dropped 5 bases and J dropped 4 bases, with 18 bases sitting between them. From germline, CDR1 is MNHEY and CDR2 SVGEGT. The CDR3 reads CASSPRSGRWNQPQHF. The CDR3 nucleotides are TGTGCCAGCAGTCCCAGGTCGGGGAGGTGGAATCAGCCCCAGCATTTT.

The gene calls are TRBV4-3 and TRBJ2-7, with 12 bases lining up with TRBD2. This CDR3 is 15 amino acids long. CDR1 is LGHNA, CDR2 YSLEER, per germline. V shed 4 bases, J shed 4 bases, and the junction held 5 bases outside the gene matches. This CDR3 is CASSPSSGRGYEQYF. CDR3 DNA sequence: TGCGCCAGCAGCCCATCTAGCGGGAGGGGGTACGAGCAGTACTTC.

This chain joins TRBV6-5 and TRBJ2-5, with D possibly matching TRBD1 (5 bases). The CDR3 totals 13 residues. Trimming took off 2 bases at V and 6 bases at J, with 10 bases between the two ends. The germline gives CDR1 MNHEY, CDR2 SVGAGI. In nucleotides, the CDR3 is TGTGCCAGCAGTTACACCCAGGGCCAGACCCAGTACTTC. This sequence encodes CASSYTQGQTQYF.

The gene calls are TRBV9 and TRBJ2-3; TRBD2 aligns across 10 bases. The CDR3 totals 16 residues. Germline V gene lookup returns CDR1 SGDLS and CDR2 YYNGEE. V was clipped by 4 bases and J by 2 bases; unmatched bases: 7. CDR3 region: CASSTGLAAPTDTQYF. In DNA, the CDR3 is TGTGCCAGCAGCACCGGACTAGCGGCTCCCACAGATACGCAGTATTTT.

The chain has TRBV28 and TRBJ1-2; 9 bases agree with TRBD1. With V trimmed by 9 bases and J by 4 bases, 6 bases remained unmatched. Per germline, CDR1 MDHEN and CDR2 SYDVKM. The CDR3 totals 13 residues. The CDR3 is CARADRGTYGYTF. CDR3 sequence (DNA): TGTGCCAGAGCGGACAGGGGAACCTATGGCTACACCTTC.

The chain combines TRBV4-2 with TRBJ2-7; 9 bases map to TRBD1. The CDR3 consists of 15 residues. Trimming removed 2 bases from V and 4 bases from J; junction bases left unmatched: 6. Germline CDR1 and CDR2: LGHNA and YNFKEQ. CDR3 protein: CASSQQTTGGYEQYF. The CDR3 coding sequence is TGTGCCAGCAGCCAACAGACGACAGGGGGGTACGAGCAGTACTTC.

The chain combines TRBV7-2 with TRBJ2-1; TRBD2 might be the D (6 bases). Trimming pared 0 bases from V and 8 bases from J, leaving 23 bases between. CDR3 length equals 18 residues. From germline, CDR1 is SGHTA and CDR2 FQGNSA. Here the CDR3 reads CASSLAGGTRSTGDEQFF. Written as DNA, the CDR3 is TGTGCCAGCAGCTTAGCGGGAGGCACCCGCTCTACAGGCGATGAGCAGTTCTTC.

CDR3 region: CASSERGGAALYGYTF. Here the CDR3 DNA reads TGTGCCAGCAGCGAGAGGGGAGGGGCCGCCTTGTATGGCTACACCTTC. The V and J genes are TRBV7-2 and TRBJ1-2, with D perhaps TRBD1 (5 bases). Trimming removed 5 bases at V and 5 bases at J, with 21 bases between. Germline-derived CDR1 and CDR2 are SGHTA and FQGNSA. This CDR3 spans 16 amino acids.

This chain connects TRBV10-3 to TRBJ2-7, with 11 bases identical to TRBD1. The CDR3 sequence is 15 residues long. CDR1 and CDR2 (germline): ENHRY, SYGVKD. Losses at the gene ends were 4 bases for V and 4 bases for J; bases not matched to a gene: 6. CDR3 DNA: TGTGCCATCAGTGGGGGACAGGGGGGTGTTTACGAGCAGTACTTC. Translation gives CAISGGQGGVYEQYF.

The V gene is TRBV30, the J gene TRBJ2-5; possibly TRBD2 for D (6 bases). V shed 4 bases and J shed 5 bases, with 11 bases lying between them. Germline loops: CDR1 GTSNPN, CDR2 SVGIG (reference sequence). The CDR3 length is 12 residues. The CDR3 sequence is CAWNWGRETQYF. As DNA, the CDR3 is TGTGCCTGGAACTGGGGGAGGGAGACCCAGTACTTC.

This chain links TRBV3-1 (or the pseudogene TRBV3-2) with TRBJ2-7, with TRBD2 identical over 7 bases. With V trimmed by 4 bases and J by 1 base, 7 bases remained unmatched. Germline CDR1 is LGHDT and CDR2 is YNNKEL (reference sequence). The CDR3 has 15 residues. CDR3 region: CASSPQRDFSYEQYF. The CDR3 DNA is TGTGCCAGCAGCCCTCAGCGGGACTTTTCCTACGAGCAGTACTTC.

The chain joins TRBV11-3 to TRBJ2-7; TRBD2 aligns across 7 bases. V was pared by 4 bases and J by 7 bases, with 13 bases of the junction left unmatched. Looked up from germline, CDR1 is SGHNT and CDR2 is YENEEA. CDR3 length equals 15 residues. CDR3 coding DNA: TGTGCCAGCAGCTCACAACCGGGAGGCGCGGGGGAGCAGTACTTC. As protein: CASSSQPGGAGEQYF.

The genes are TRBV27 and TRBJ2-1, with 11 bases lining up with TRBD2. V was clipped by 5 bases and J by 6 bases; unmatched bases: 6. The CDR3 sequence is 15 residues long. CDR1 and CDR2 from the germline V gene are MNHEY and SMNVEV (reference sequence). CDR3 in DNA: TGTGCCAGCAGTGCCCTAGCGGGAGGAGGCAATGAGCAGTTCTTC. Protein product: CASSALAGGGNEQFF.